The TCR beta chain under discussion was sequenced for a study of T-cell reconstitution after alpha-beta-depleted transplantation in children. Unique molecular identifiers were incorporated when the TCRbeta library was constructed. TCRdb passed the PCR reads through MiXCR, listing each CDR3 protein once. Found here are 350,000 to 400,000 distinct CDR3 sequences, around 21% of them singletons; the top ten hold less than 4.5%. CDR3 length equals 14 residues. CDR1 KGHDR and CDR2 SFDVKD come from the germline V gene. J was trimmed by 3 bases and V by 7 bases; bases with no gene match: 3. The sequencing here drew on PBMCs from the stem cell graft donor, taken from the stem cell graft. This chain uses TRBV24-1 with TRBJ2-1, with 9 positions matching TRBD2. The clonotype comes from a human donor who donated a stem cell graft to a child with acute myeloid leukemia. The CDR3 DNA follows: TGTGCCACCAGGTCTAGCGGGGACTACAATGAGCAGTTCTTC. The encoded protein is CATRSSGDYNEQFF.